The next 2 T cell receptor beta chains were all read from a single sample in a study of blood T cells in healthy people across ages. Together with a sample-barcoded 5' primer, a J-beta primer mix was included in a second PCR lasting roughly 6 to 12 cycles. TCRdb re-derived calls from the 5' RACE reads in MiXCR, one entry per CDR3 protein. The sample includes 800,000 to 900,000 distinct CDR3 sequences, 55% to 65% of them seen just once. Sequenced: blood. The source of these receptors is a man aged 30 to 39 in good health.

This sequence joins TRBV4-2 and TRBJ2-1; the match to TRBD1 covers 7 bases. This CDR3 is built from 14 residues. Looked up from germline, CDR1 is LGHNA and CDR2 is YNFKEQ. V gave up 0 bases and J gave up 8 bases; unmatched junction bases: 4. In nucleotides, the CDR3 is TGTGCCAGCAGCCAAGAGACAGGGCCCCATGAGCAGTTCTTC. Its translation is CASSQETGPHEQFF.

This clonotype was recorded once. The gene calls are TRBV6-6 and TRBJ1-6; the D gene is possibly TRBD1 (6 bases). Trimming cost V 11 bases and J 7 bases, with 12 bases left between them. The CDR3 sequence is 12 residues long. Germline CDR1 reads MNHNY; CDR2 reads SVGAGI (reference sequence). The CDR3 coding sequence is TGTGCCGGGGGCAATCCAAATTCACCCCTCCACTTT. Amino acid sequence: CAGGNPNSPLHF.